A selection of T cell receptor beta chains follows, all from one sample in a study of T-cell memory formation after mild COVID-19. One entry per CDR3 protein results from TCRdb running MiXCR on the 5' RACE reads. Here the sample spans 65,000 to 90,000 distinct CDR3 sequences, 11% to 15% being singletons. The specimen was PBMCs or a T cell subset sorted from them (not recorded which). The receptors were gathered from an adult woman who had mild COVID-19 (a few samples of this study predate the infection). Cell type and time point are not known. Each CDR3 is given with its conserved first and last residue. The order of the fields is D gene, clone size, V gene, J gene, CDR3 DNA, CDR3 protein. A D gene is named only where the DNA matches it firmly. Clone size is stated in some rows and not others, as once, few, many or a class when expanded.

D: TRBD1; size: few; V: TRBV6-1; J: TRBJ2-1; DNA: TGTGCCAGCAGTGAACATTGGGACAGTTCCTACAATGAGCAGTTCTTC; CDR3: CASSEHWDSSYNEQFF
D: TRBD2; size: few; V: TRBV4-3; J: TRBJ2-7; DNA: TGCGCCAGCAGCCAGTATTCCGGGACTAGTATTCTCTACGAGCAGTACTTC; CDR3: CASSQYSGTSILYEQYF
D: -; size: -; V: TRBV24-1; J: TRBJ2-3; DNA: TGTGCCACTCAACTCGGGGATACGCAGTATTTT; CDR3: CATQLGDTQYF
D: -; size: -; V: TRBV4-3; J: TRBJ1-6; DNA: TGCGCCAGCAGCCAAGATGAGGGACCCAATTCACCCCTCCACTTT; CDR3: CASSQDEGPNSPLHF
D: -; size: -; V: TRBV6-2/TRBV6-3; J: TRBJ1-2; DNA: TGTGCCAGCAGTGAACCGACAGCCATCATACGGGGCTACACCTTC; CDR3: CASSEPTAIIRGYTF
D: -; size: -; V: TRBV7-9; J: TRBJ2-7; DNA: TGTGCCAGCAGCTTAGACAGGGCAAACTACGAGCAGTACTTC; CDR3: CASSLDRANYEQYF
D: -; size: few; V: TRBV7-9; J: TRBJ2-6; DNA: TGTGCCAGCACCCTTCCTCCTAGCTCTGGGGCCAACGTCCTGACTTTC; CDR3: CASTLPPSSGANVLTF
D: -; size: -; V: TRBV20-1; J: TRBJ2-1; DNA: TGCAGTGCTAGAGATCCCGGATCCCACTCCTACAATGAGCAGTTCTTC; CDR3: CSARDPGSHSYNEQFF
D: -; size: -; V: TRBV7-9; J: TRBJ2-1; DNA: TGTGCCAGCGGTCAACAGGGTGTGCTACGGGATGAGCAGTTCTTC; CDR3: CASGQQGVLRDEQFF
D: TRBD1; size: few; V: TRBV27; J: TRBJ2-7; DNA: TGTGCCAGCAGTCCTTCGGGACAGGGGGCGGGTGAGCAGTACTTC; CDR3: CASSPSGQGAGEQYF
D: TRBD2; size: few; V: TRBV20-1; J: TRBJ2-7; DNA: TGCAGTGCTAGAGCATTGATAGCGGGGTCGTACTACGAGCAGTACTTC; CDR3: CSARALIAGSYYEQYF
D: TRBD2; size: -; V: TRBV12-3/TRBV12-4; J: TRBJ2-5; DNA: TGTGCCAGCAGTTCGGGACTAGCGGGACAAGAGACCCAGTACTTC; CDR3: CASSSGLAGQETQYF
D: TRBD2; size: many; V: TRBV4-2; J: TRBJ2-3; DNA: TGTGCCAGCCGGCGGGAGGCTGTCGGAGCAGATACGCAGTATTTT; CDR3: CASRREAVGADTQYF
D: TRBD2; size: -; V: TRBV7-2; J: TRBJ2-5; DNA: TGTGCCAGCAGCATTAGAGATTGGGGAGGGGAGACCCAGTACTTC; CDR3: CASSIRDWGGETQYF
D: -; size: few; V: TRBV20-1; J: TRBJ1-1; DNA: TGCAGTGCTAGAAGCGCGGGTGGAGGAACTGAAGCTTTCTTT; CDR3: CSARSAGGGTEAFF
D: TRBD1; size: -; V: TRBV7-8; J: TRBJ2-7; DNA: TGTGCCAGCAGCCGTCGGACAGGGGGCTCCCACGAGCAGTACTTC; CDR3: CASSRRTGGSHEQYF
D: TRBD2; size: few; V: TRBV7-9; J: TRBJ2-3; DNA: TGCGCCAGCAGCTTCGGCGGGGGGGACACAGATACGCAGTATTTT; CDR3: CASSFGGGDTDTQYF
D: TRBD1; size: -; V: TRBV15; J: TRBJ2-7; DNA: TGTGCCACCAGTATCGGGACAGGTCCCTCCTACGAGCAGTACTTC; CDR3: CATSIGTGPSYEQYF
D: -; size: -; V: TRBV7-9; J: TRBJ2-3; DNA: TGTGCCAGCAGTTTCAGGGGAGATACGCAGTATTTT; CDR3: CASSFRGDTQYF
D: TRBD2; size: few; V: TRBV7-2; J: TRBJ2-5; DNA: TGTGCCAGCAGTCTCATACTAGCGGGAGTGAGTGACCAAGAGACCCAGTACTTC; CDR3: CASSLILAGVSDQETQYF
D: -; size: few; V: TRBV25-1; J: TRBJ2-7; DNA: TGTGCCAGCAGTGAATCACAGGGTACCTACGAGCAGTACTTC; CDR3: CASSESQGTYEQYF
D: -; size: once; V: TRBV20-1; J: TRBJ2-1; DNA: TGCAGTGCTAGAGGGCCCCAGGGACTTACCTACAATGAGCAGTTCTTC; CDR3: CSARGPQGLTYNEQFF
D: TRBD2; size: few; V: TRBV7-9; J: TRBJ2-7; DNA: TGTGCCAGCAGCTTAGAGGTAGCGGGACTCGAGCAGTACTTC; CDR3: CASSLEVAGLEQYF
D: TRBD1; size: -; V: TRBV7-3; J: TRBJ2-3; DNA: TGTGCCAGCAGCCTGGGACAGGGTACGGGAGATACGCAGTATTTT; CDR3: CASSLGQGTGDTQYF
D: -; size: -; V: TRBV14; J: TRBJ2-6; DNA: TGTGCCAGCAGCCAATTCCAGACTGGGGCCAACGTCCTGACTTTC; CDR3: CASSQFQTGANVLTF
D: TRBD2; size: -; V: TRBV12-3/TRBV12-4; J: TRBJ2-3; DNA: TGTGCCAGCAGTTTTCTAGCGGGGAATGAGGCAGATACGCAGTATTTT; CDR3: CASSFLAGNEADTQYF
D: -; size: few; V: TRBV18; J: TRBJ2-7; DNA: TGTGCCAGCTCACACGAGGTTTCCTACGAGCAGTACTTC; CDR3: CASSHEVSYEQYF
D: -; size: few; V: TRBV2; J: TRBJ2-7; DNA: TGTGCCAGCAGTTGGAGGGACGAGCAGTACTTC; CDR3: CASSWRDEQYF
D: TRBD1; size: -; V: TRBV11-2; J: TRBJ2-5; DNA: TGTGCCAGCAGCGCCCGGCCAGACAGGGATGGGACCCAGTACTTC; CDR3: CASSARPDRDGTQYF
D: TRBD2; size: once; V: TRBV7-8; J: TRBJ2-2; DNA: TGTGCCAGCAGCTGGGCGGCGGGAGAACTCGGGGAGCAGTTTTTT; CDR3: CASSWAAGELGEQFF
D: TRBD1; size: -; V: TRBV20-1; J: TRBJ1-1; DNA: TGCAGTGCTAGAGATAGGGACAGGGCTAGCACTGAAGCTTTCTTT; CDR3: CSARDRDRASTEAFF
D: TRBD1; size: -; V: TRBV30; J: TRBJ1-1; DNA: TGTGCCTGGAGTGTACAGGGGAAGGCTGAAGCTTTCTTT; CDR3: CAWSVQGKAEAFF
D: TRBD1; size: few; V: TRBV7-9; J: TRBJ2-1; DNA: TGTGCCAGCAGCTTAGCGACCACAGGGGGTACCAATGAGCAGTTCTTC; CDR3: CASSLATTGGTNEQFF
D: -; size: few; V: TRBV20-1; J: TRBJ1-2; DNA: TGCAGTGCTAGAGGACAGTCTTTGGGATTCAACTATGGCTACACCTTC; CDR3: CSARGQSLGFNYGYTF
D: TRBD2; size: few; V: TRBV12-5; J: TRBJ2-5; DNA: TGTGCTAGTGGTTTGGCGACTAGCGGGAGAGGAGAGACCCAGTACTTC; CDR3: CASGLATSGRGETQYF
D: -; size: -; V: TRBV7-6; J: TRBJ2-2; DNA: TGTGCCAGCAGCTTAAACAGACGGGGCGGGGAGCTGTTTTTT; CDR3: CASSLNRRGGELFF
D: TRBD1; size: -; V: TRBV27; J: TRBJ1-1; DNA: TGTGCCAGCAGTGAGCCGGGACAGGCGAACACTGAAGCTTTCTTT; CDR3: CASSEPGQANTEAFF
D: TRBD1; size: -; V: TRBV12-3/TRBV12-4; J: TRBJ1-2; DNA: TGTGCCAGCAGCCCCGGGACAGGGTATGGCTACACCTTC; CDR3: CASSPGTGYGYTF
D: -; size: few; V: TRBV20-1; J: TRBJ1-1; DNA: TGCAGTGCCGCAGAGTTTACTAACACTGAAGCTTTCTTT; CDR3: CSAAEFTNTEAFF
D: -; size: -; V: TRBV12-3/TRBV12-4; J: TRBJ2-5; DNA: TGTGCCAGCAGTTTTGCGGAACAAGAGACCCAGTACTTC; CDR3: CASSFAEQETQYF
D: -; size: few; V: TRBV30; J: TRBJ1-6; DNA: TGTGCCTGGAGCCTTGTAGTCGGTTCACCCCTCCACTTT; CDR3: CAWSLVVGSPLHF
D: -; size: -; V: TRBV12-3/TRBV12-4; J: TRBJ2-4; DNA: TGTGCCAGCAGTTTAAGGGTCGGAGGGGTCAACATTCAGTACTTC; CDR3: CASSLRVGGVNIQYF
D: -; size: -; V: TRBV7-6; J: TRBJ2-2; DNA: TGTGCCAGCAGCTACACTAACCCCGGGGAGCTGTTTTTT; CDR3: CASSYTNPGELFF
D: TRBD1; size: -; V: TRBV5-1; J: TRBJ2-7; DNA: TGCGCCAGCAGCTACGGGACAGGGGCGCACGAGCAGTACTTC; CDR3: CASSYGTGAHEQYF
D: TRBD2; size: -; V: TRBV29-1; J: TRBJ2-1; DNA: TGCAGCGTTAGGACTAGCGGGAGCTCCTACAATGAGCAGTTCTTC; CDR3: CSVRTSGSSYNEQFF
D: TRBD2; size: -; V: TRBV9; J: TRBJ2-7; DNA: TGTGCCAGCAGCCCAGTAGGGACTAGCGGCGGGAAACAGTACTTC; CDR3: CASSPVGTSGGKQYF
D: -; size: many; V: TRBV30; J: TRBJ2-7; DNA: TGTGCCTTCCGGGACGGAAGCTCCTACGAGCAGTACTTC; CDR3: CAFRDGSSYEQYF
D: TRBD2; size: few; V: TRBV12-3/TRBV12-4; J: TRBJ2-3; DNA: TGTGCCAGCAGCACCCGTAGCGGGGGGTTCACAGATACGCAGTATTTT; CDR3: CASSTRSGGFTDTQYF
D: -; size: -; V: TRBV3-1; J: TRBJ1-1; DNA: TGTGCCAGCAGCAGTCGGCGGGCCGCGAAATACCCTGATAAAGCTTTCTTT; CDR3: CASSSRRAAKYPDKAFF
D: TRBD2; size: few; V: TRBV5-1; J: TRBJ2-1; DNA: TGCGCCAGCAGATACGGACTAGCGGGGATGATCTTC; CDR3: CASRYGLAGMIF